The 17 T cell receptor beta chains given below trace back to one sample, sequenced in a study of cytomegalovirus exposure and HLA in healthy donors. The PCR used 60 Vbeta and 13 Jbeta primers. The method was immunoSEQ multiplex PCR; TCRdb's version includes in-frame clones alone and lacks a portion of them. This table holds some 150,000 clones, 79% found once. The sequencing input was PBMCs. These receptor sequences come from a man aged 40-49 years in good health and CMV-seronegative.

This clone is a singleton in its sample. The chain recombines TRBV19 with TRBJ2-1, with D unresolved. Germline loops: CDR1 LNHDA, CDR2 SQIVND (reference sequence). V was pared by 2 bases and J by 8 bases, with 10 bases between. This CDR3 spans 13 amino acids. The CDR3 sequence: CASSIRDKDEQFF. DNA of the CDR3: TGTGCCAGTAGTATAAGAGACAAGGATGAGCAGTTCTTC.

The chain has TRBV27 and TRBJ1-1; D is undetermined. V gave up 0 bases and J gave up 1 base, with 9 bases separating them. In germline, CDR1 is MNHEY, CDR2 SMNVEV (reference sequence). This CDR3 contains 15 residues. Here the CDR3 reads CASSLSALGNTEAFF. For the CDR3, the DNA is TGTGCCAGCAGTTTATCCGCACTCGGGAACACTGAAGCTTTCTTT.

This chain joins TRBV7-6 and TRBJ2-7, with TRBD2 matching over 12 bases. This CDR3 has 21 amino acids. V shed 5 bases, J shed 2 bases, and the junction held 22 bases outside the gene matches. CDR1 is SGHVS and CDR2 is FNYEAQ in the germline V gene. CDR3 amino acids: CASSPGPPRLAGAKSPYEQYF. The CDR3 DNA reads as TGTGCCAGCAGCCCGGGACCCCCGAGACTAGCGGGAGCGAAAAGCCCCTACGAGCAGTACTTC.

The chain links TRBV28 to TRBJ2-5; TRBD2 aligns across 8 bases. The end of the DNA is better explained by TRBJ2-7, so the J call may be wrong. The germline V gene has CDR1 MDHEN and CDR2 SYDVKM. CDR3 size: 14 residues. As DNA, the CDR3 is TGTGCCAGCAGACTCAGCGGGAGAGGGTACGAGCAGTACTTC. It translates to CASRLSGRGYEQYF.

The CDR3 DNA reads as TGCGCCAGCAGCCAAGATACGACAGTTGCTGAAAAACTGTTTTTT. It yields the protein CASSQDTTVAEKLFF. The V and J genes are TRBV4-1 and TRBJ1-4, with D possibly being TRBD1 (5 bases). Trimming took off 0 bases at V and 7 bases at J, with 12 bases between the two ends. Germline V gene sequence: CDR1 MGHRA, CDR2 YSYEKL. The CDR3 spans 15 residues.

This chain links TRBV28 with TRBJ2-7; maybe TRBD1 (6 bases). Germline V gene lookup returns CDR1 MDHEN and CDR2 SYDVKM. Trimming removed 6 bases from V and 0 bases from J, with 15 bases in between. There are 15 residues in the CDR3. CDR3 nucleotides: TGTGCCAGCAGCTACAACAGGGTGAGCTCCTACGAGCAGTACTTC. This encodes CASSYNRVSSYEQYF.

The chain combines TRBV5-1 with TRBJ1-1, with D unclear. V was cut by 0 bases and J by 1 base, with 10 bases left in between. Germline V gene data show CDR1 as SGHRS and CDR2 as YFSETQ. This CDR3 spans 15 amino acids. The CDR3 region has the DNA TGCGCCAGCAGCTTGGGATTTCGAGCGAACACTGAAGCTTTCTTT. Its protein product is CASSLGFRANTEAFF.

J is TRBJ1-2 and V is TRBV4-1; no firm D call. V dropped 2 bases and J dropped 8 bases, with 15 bases sitting between them. CDR1 is MGHRA and CDR2 is YSYEKL in the germline V gene. This CDR3 comprises 14 residues. The CDR3, as DNA: TGCGCCAGCAGCCAACCATTGGAGTATGGCGGCTACACCTTC. This codes for CASSQPLEYGGYTF.

This rearrangement joins TRBV14 to TRBJ1-4; 9 bases are shared with TRBD1. The CDR3 sequence is 16 residues long. Germline trimming cut 2 bases from V and 8 bases from J; bases unmatched to any gene: 9. CDR1 SGHDN and CDR2 FVKESK come from the germline V gene. The CDR3 coding sequence is TGTGCCAGCAGCCAATTGATCGGACAGGGGAACGAAAAACTGTTTTTT. It encodes CASSQLIGQGNEKLFF.

This chain joins TRBV19 and TRBJ2-1, with 9 bases matching TRBD2. The germline CDR1 and CDR2 sequences are LNHDA and SQIVND (reference sequence). CDR3 length equals 15 residues. The V gene end was trimmed by 5 bases and the J gene end by 9 bases; junction bases not matched to a gene: 11. The DNA of the CDR3 is TGTGCCAGTAGTTTTCAGGCAGCGGGAGGTTTTGAGCAGTTCTTC. It translates to CASSFQAAGGFEQFF.

This chain joins TRBV4-2 and TRBJ2-5; 8 bases agree with TRBD2. The assigned J gene may be wrong: the sequence end matches TRBJ2-7 better. This CDR3 comprises 15 residues. Germline loops: CDR1 LGHNA, CDR2 YNFKEQ. CDR3 in amino acids: CASSQAGTSSYEQYF. The CDR3 nucleotides are TGTGCCAGCAGCCAAGCAGGGACTAGCTCCTACGAGCAGTACTTC.

This clone appeared a single time. The chain joins TRBV4-1 to TRBJ2-2, with 8 bases lining up with TRBD2. Germline V gene sequence: CDR1 MGHRA, CDR2 YSYEKL. The CDR3 runs to 17 residues. V shed 3 bases, J shed 5 bases, and the junction held 11 bases outside the gene matches. CDR3 loop: CASSQIPGLVGTGELFF. CDR3 coding DNA: TGCGCCAGCAGCCAGATACCGGGACTAGTGGGGACCGGGGAGCTGTTTTTT.

The CDR3 sequence is CASSTLAGVTGEQYF. CDR3 nucleotides: TGTGCCAGCAGCACACTAGCGGGAGTCACCGGCGAGCAGTACTTC. This chain joins TRBV27 and TRBJ2-7; 11 bases match TRBD2. The CDR3 sequence is 15 residues long. The junction had 10 bases not matched to a gene; V was cut back by 6 bases and J by 6 bases. CDR1 is MNHEY and CDR2 is SMNVEV in the germline V gene (reference sequence).

The chain uses TRBV6-1 and TRBJ2-3; 9 bases agree with TRBD1. The germline gives CDR1 MNHNS, CDR2 SASEGT. The length of the CDR3 is 13 residues. The J segment lost 3 bases and the V segment lost 8 bases, leaving 3 bases of the junction unmatched. The CDR3 loop reads CASSDRGTDTQYF. In nucleotides, the CDR3 is TGTGCCAGCTCCGACAGGGGGACAGATACGCAGTATTTT.

The chain links TRBV28 to TRBJ2-4; 7 bases fit TRBD1. There are 17 residues in the CDR3. Germline loops: CDR1 MDHEN, CDR2 SYDVKM. The ends lost 2 bases at V and 6 bases at J; junction bases unmatched: 13. CDR3 sequence reads: CASSLILGGQKGNIQYF. In DNA, the CDR3 is TGTGCCAGCAGTTTAATTTTAGGGGGCCAGAAAGGAAACATTCAGTACTTC.

This rearrangement joins TRBV30 to TRBJ1-4; TRBD1 matches at 8 bases. The germline V gene encodes CDR1 GTSNPN and CDR2 SVGIG (reference sequence). Germline trimming cut 6 bases from V and 8 bases from J; bases unmatched to any gene: 11. The CDR3 is 14 amino acids. CDR3 sequence reads: CACPSPDRAEKLFF. CDR3 nucleotide sequence: TGTGCCTGTCCAAGCCCGGACAGGGCAGAAAAACTGTTTTTT.

The V gene is TRBV5-1, the J gene TRBJ2-7, with a tentative D call TRBD1 (7 bases). CDR1 and CDR2 (germline): SGHRS, YFSETQ. CDR3 size: 17 residues. V was shortened by 0 bases and J by 3 bases, with 19 bases between the two germline ends. CDR3 coding DNA: TGCGCCAGCAGCTTGGGTCGCAGGGGGACTCTAGACTACGAGCAGTACTTC. This sequence encodes CASSLGRRGTLDYEQYF.